This T cell receptor beta chain is drawn from a study of cytotoxic CD8 clonotypes in ibrutinib-treated CLL (dated by TCRdb to the early 2020s). About the study as a whole: The cohort had about ten relapsed/refractory and some 15 treatment-naive patients; some 17 were IGHV unmutated. An average of about 250,000 productive templates and about 100,000 productive rearrangements was obtained per sample. Longitudinal samples were obtainable from about 30% of the 86 participants in the trial. Cryopreserved peripheral blood mononuclear cells were obtained before treatment, at response, and at either sustained remission or disease progression. The response samples were drawn at a median of around eleven months into treatment, with a range of about 6 to 36 months. Partial responses were observed in some 24 patients and complete responses in 2; after a median follow-up of roughly 62 months, remission was maintained in 15 or so patients and progression was observed in approximately 12.

Around 1.8 micrograms of genomic DNA were extracted from cryopreserved PBMCs for TCR beta library preparation. High-throughput TCR beta sequencing was performed on longitudinal blood samples from CLL patients receiving ibrutinib monotherapy. The patients took part in an open-label, single-center phase 2 trial of ibrutinib monotherapy. CDR1 and CDR2 (MNHNS, SASEGT) derive from the germline V gene. The CDR3 numbers 16 residues from cysteine through phenylalanine. Only the CDR3 DNA is retained, 48 bases long and in frame from the first base. V lost 3 bases and J lost 4 bases, and the count of bases not matched to a germline gene is 5. On this clone: The specificity of this receptor is unknown. Within one base of it there is no much larger clone, and no base qualities were kept.

What the research found in general, with its limitations: Clonality increased at ibrutinib response, stayed stable in sustained remission, and fell back toward baseline at progression. Public clonotypes were rare and either contracted or stayed stable during treatment, and the rise in clonality at ibrutinib response reflected the expansion of private clonotypes. Lymph node repertoires were not examined, and the timing of sampling was not matched between patients in sustained remission and those whose disease progressed. At baseline, clonality was higher than in age-matched healthy donors and showed a strong correlation with circulating CD8+ T-cell counts.

Each clonotype received, on average, 10x coverage in deep resolution sequencing performed on a MiSeq, where the target depth lay between 1 in 1 million and 1 in 200,000 T cells. TCR beta libraries were generated with the immunoSEQ hsTCRB Kit. Regarding the original processing steps: Data were analyzed with ImmunoSEQ Data Assistant and ImmunoSEQ Analyzer, with V, D and J genes assigned per IMGT definitions. Clonality, which ranges from 0 to 1, was calculated by subtracting the normalized Shannon entropy of productive rearrangement frequencies from one. Only overrepresented clonotypes making up at least 0.05% of each patient's repertoire were included in the public clonotype analysis. Fewer than 15 repertoires from age-matched healthy donors, obtained from immuneACCESS, served as clonality controls. TCRdb holds this immuneACCESS table with in-frame rearrangements only. Some clones are missing; in checked studies, unresolved V genes explain under half, and the rest has no known cause. V, J and clone size are those of that table, while D and trimming were read from the DNA. A total of tens of thousands of clones appear in this sample, 85% to 90% of them only once. The ten largest clones take up more than 5% of the sample.

The chain links TRBV6-1 with TRBJ2-2; a stretch of 10 junction bases matches TRBD2. This TCR was sampled from a human donor with chronic lymphocytic leukemia. Sequenced here: PBMCs, sampled before ibrutinib treatment. The CDR3 protein sequence reads: CASSDGLAGVTGELFF. The nucleotide sequence reads TGTGCCAGCAGTGACGGGCTAGCGGGAGTCACCGGGGAGCTGTTTTTT.